Shown below are 2 T cell receptor beta chains from a single sample sequenced in a study of T cell responses to AZD1222 COVID-19 vaccine (TCRdb year 2021). Receptor amplification or capture employed the immunoSEQ multiplex PCR assay. TCRdb re-hosts the immuneACCESS table, in-frame sequences only. Its copies lack some clones; in the studies checked, an unresolved V gene accounts for under half of them, and the cause for the rest is not known. For this sample the table gives tens of thousands of clones, of which 80% to 90% were detected only once. The ten largest clonotypes hold roughly 27% of the sample. This specimen's time point label, interpreted: about 28 days (+/-7) after the second vaccine dose. Here the sequenced sample was peripheral blood, taken 28 days after the second AZD1222 dose. These TCRs come from an adult who received the AZD1222 COVID-19 vaccine.

V and J are TRBV5-1 and TRBJ1-2, with D perhaps matching TRBD1 (5 bases). Germline loops: CDR1 SGHRS, CDR2 YFSETQ. The CDR3 contains 14 residues. Trimming pared 2 bases from V and 0 bases from J, leaving 8 bases between. CDR3 protein: CASSLDSPNYGYTF. Here the CDR3 DNA reads TGCGCCAGCAGCTTAGACAGTCCTAACTATGGCTACACCTTC.

The chain employs TRBV29-1 and TRBJ1-2, with TRBD1 as a possible D gene (6 bases). CDR1 is SQVTM, CDR2 ANQGSEA, per germline. The V end was cut by 0 bases, the J end by 3 bases, with 17 bases between. The CDR3 loop spans 16 amino acids. The CDR3 sequence is CSVEDLLTGWYYGYTF. The CDR3 DNA reads as TGCAGCGTTGAAGATCTTTTAACAGGGTGGTACTATGGCTACACCTTC.